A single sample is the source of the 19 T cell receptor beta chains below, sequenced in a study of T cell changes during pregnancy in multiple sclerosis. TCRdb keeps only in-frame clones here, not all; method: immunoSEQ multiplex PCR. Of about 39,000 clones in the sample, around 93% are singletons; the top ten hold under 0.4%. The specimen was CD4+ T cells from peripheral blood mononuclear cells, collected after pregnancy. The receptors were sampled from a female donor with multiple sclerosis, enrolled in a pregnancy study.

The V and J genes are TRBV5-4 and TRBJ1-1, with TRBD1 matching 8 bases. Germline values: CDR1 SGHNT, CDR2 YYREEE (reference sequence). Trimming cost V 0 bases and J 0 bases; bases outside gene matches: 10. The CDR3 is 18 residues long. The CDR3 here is CASSLAHVDRVMNTEAFF. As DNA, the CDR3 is TGTGCCAGCAGCTTGGCCCATGTGGACAGGGTCATGAACACTGAAGCTTTCTTT.

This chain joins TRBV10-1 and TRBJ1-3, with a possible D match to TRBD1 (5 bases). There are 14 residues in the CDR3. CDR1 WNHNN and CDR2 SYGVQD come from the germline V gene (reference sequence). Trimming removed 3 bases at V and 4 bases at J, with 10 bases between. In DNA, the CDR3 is TGCGCCAGCAGTGAAAGGACACCAGGAAACACCATATATTTT. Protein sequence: CASSERTPGNTIYF.

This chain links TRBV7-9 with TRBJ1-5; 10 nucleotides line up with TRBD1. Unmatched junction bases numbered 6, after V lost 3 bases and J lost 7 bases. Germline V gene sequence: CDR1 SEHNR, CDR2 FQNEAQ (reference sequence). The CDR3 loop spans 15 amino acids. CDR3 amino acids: CASSLGTGARQPQHF. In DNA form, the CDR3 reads TGTGCCAGCAGCTTGGGGACAGGGGCCCGGCAGCCCCAGCATTTT.

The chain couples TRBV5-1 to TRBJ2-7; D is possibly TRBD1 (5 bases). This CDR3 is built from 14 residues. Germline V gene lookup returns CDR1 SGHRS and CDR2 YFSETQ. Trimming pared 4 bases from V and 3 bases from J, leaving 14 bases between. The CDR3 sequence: CASSLNRQGYEQYF. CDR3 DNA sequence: TGCGCCAGCAGCCTGAACCGCCAGGGCTACGAGCAGTACTTC.

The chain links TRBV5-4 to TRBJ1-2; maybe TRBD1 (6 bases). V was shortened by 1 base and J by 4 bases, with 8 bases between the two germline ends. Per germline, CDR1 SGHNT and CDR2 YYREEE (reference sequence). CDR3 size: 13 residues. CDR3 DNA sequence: TGTGCCAGCAGCTTGAGCAGGGGCTATGGCTACACCTTC. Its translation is CASSLSRGYGYTF.

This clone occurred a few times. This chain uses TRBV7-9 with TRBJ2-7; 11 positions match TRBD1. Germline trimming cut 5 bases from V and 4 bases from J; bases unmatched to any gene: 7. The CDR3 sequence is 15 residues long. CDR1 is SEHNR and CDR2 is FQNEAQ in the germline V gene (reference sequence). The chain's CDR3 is CASSERDRGVYEQYF. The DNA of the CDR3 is TGTGCCAGCAGCGAACGGGACAGGGGGGTTTACGAGCAGTACTTC.

CDR3 sequence (DNA): TGCGCCAGCAGCTTGCATAGCAATCAGCCCCAGCATTTT. Protein: CASSLHSNQPQHF. V usage is TRBV5-1 and J usage is TRBJ1-5, with D unclear. The V end lost 1 base, the J end lost 0 bases, and 2 bases lay between the germline ends. From germline, CDR1 is SGHRS and CDR2 YFSETQ. The CDR3 sequence is 13 residues long.

The CDR3 here is CASSGMGTEQETQYF. The DNA of the CDR3 is TGTGCCAGCAGCGGGATGGGGACAGAGCAAGAGACCCAGTACTTC. The genes are TRBV2 and TRBJ2-5, with 7 bases identical to TRBD1. The CDR3 spans 15 residues. The V segment lost 6 bases and the J segment 2 bases; nucleotides outside the gene matches: 9. Germline CDR1 is SNHLY and CDR2 is FYNNEI. The full variable domain, rest sourced from reference TRBV2 and TRBJ2-5, is EPEVTQTPSHQVTQMGQEVILRCVPISNHLYFYWYRQILGQKVEFLVSFYNNEISEKSEIFDDQFSVERPDGSNFTLKIRSTKLEDSAMYFCASSGMGTEQETQYFGPGTRLLVL.

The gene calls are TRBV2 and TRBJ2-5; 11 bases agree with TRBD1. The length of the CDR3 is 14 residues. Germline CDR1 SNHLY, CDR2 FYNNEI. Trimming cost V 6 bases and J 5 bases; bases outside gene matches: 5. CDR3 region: CASRQDRGRETQYF. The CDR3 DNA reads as TGTGCCAGCAGACAGGACAGGGGGCGGGAGACCCAGTACTTC.

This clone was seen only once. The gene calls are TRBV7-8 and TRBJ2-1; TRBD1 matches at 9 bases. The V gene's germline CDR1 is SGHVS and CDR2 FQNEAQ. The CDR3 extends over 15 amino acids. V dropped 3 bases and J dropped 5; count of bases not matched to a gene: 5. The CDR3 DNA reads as TGTGCCAGCAGCTTTTACAGGGGGCCCAACAATGAGCAGTTCTTC. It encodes CASSFYRGPNNEQFF.

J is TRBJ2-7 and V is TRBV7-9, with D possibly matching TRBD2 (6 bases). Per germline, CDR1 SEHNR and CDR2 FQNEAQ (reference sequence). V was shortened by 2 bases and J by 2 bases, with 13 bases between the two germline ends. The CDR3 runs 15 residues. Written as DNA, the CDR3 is TGTGCCAGCAGCTTATTGAGCGGGTGGACCTACGAGCAGTACTTC. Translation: CASSLLSGWTYEQYF.

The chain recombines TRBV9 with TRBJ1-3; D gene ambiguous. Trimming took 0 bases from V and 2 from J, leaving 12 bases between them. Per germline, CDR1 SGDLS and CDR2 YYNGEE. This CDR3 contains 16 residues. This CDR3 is CASSVDGGLTGNTIYF. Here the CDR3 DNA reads TGTGCCAGCAGCGTAGACGGAGGGCTTACTGGAAACACCATATATTTT.

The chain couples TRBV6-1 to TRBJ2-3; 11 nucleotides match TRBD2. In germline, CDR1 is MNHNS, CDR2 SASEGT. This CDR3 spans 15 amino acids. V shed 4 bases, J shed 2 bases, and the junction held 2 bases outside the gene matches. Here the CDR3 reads CASSASGGFTDTQYF. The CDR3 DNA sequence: TGTGCCAGCAGTGCTAGCGGGGGGTTCACAGATACGCAGTATTTT.

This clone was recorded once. The chain's CDR3 is CASSEGGGRQPQHF. The CDR3 DNA sequence: TGTGCCAGCTCAGAAGGCGGGGGTCGTCAGCCCCAGCATTTT. This chain connects TRBV18 to TRBJ1-5; possibly TRBD1 for D (5 bases). The germline V and J ends were trimmed by 5 bases and 6 bases, with 14 bases remaining between them. CDR3 length: 14 amino acids. Per the germline V gene, CDR1 is KGHSH and CDR2 is LQKENI.

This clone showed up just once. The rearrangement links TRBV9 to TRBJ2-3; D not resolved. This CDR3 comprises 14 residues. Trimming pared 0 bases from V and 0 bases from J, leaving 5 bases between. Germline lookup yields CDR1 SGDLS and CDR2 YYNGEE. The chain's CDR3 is CASSVGRSTDTQYF. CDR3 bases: TGTGCCAGCAGCGTAGGGCGGAGCACAGATACGCAGTATTTT.

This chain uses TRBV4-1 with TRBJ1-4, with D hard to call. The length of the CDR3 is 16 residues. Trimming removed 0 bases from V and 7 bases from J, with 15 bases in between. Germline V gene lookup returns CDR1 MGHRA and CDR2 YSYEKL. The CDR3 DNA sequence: TGCGCCAGCAGCCAAGATCTAGGGTCGGGGTTTGAAAAACTGTTTTTT. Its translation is CASSQDLGSGFEKLFF.

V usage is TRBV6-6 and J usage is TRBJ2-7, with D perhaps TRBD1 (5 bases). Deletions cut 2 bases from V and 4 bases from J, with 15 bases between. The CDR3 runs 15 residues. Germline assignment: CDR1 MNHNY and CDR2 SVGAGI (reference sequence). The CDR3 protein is CASSYDSSLPYEQYF. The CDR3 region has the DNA TGTGCCAGCAGTTACGACAGTTCCCTTCCTTACGAGCAGTACTTC.

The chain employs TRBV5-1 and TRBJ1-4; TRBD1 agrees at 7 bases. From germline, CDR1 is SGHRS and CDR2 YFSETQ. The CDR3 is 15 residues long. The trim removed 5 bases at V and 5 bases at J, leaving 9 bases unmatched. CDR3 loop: CASRRFGTENEKLFF. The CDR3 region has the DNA TGCGCCAGCAGACGATTTGGGACAGAGAATGAAAAACTGTTTTTT.

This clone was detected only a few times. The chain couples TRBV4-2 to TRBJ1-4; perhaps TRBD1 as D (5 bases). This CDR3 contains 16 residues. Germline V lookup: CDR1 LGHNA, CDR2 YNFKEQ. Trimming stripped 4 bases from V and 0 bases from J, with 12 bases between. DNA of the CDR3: TGTGCCAGCAGCCCACAGGACGTCACAACTAATGAAAAACTGTTTTTT. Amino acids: CASSPQDVTTNEKLFF.